A single sample gave rise to the 17 T cell receptor beta chains below, sequenced in a study of blood T cell repertoires in COVID-19. Repertoires were generated with immunoSEQ multiplex PCR, while TCRdb's copy carries only in-frame clones and drops some. Seen here are hundreds of thousands of clones, approximately 78% observed once, and the top ten hold under 11%. The specimen sequenced was peripheral blood. The receptors derive from an elderly woman with acute or convalescent COVID-19.

The chain has TRBV9 and TRBJ2-5, with D possibly matching TRBD2 (6 bases). Germline CDR1 SGDLS, CDR2 YYNGEE. V was shortened by 3 bases and J by 4 bases, with 13 bases between the two germline ends. CDR3 length: 14 residues. The CDR3 region is CASSARRDTETQYF. The CDR3 nucleotides read TGTGCCAGCAGCGCCCGGAGGGATACAGAGACCCAGTACTTC. Filled out from reference TRBV9 and TRBJ2-5, the complete variable domain reads DSGVTQTPKHLITATGQRVTLRCSPRSGDLSVYWYQQSLDQGLQFLIQYYNGEERAKGNILERFSAQQFPDLHSELNLSSLELGDSALYFCASSARRDTETQYFGPGTRLLVL.

The V gene is TRBV10-3, the J gene TRBJ1-1; no firm D call. This CDR3 spans 13 amino acids. In germline, CDR1 is ENHRY, CDR2 SYGVKD. V was trimmed by 8 bases and J by 0 bases, leaving 10 bases between them. The DNA of the CDR3 is TGTGCCATCCGAACAGAGCTGAACACTGAAGCTTTCTTT. Encoded protein: CAIRTELNTEAFF.

The rearrangement links TRBV5-5 to TRBJ1-4, with 9 bases that match TRBD1. Looked up from germline, CDR1 is SGHKS and CDR2 is YYEKEE (reference sequence). V dropped 4 bases and J dropped 5; count of bases not matched to a gene: 6. The CDR3 has 15 amino acids. The DNA of the CDR3 is TGTGCCAGCAGCCTATCCGGGACAGGGAATGAAAAACTGTTTTTT. Its translation is CASSLSGTGNEKLFF.

The genes are TRBV5-1 and TRBJ2-1, with 12 bases fitting TRBD2. Looked up from germline, CDR1 is SGHRS and CDR2 is YFSETQ. V lost 7 bases, J lost 5 bases, and 4 bases stayed unmatched. The CDR3 has 14 residues. Here the CDR3 DNA reads TGCGCCAGCGCTAGCGGGGGGGCCAACAATGAGCAGTTCTTC. This encodes CASASGGANNEQFF.

This rearrangement joins TRBV6-5 to TRBJ2-5; D may be TRBD2 (6 bases). Germline V CDR1 and CDR2: MNHEY, SVGAGI. Deletions cut 6 bases from V and 1 base from J, with 12 bases between. The CDR3 is 14 residues long. The CDR3 sequence is CASRAGAGQETQYF. The DNA for the CDR3 is TGTGCCAGCAGGGCCGGAGCGGGCCAAGAGACCCAGTACTTC.

CDR3 nucleotides: TGTGCCAGCCTCAGGGACAGGTATGGCTACACCTTC. As protein: CASLRDRYGYTF. The chain combines TRBV28 with TRBJ1-2; TRBD1 matches at 8 bases. The V and J ends lost 8 bases and 5 bases, in that order; junction bases with no gene match: 4. This CDR3 contains 12 residues. Germline V gene data show CDR1 as MDHEN and CDR2 as SYDVKM.

This chain joins TRBV7-3 and TRBJ2-3; a possible D gene is TRBD1 (5 bases). The germline gives CDR1 SGHTA, CDR2 FQGTGA. There are 16 residues in the CDR3. Trimming cost V 5 bases and J 4 bases, with 19 bases left between them. Here the CDR3 reads CASSPSGFRSPDTQYF. CDR3 bases: TGTGCCAGCAGCCCGTCAGGGTTCCGGTCTCCAGATACGCAGTATTTT.

The chain joins TRBV28 to TRBJ2-7; D might be TRBD2 (6 bases). Deletions cut 10 bases from V and 9 bases from J, with 25 bases between. There are 14 residues in the CDR3. CDR1 is MDHEN and CDR2 is SYDVKM in the germline V gene. The CDR3 region is CATSWAGSSGWQYF. CDR3 DNA sequence: TGTGCCACCTCTTGGGCGGGATCCTCCGGGTGGCAGTACTTC.

J is TRBJ2-3 and V is TRBV10-1, with 12 bases matching TRBD2. J gave up 5 bases and V 1 base, and 4 bases lay outside the gene matches. Germline-derived CDR1 and CDR2 are WNHNN and SYGVQD (reference sequence). There are 16 residues in the CDR3. CDR3 sequence: CASSEFELAGGDTQYF. The CDR3, as DNA: TGCGCCAGCAGTGAGTTTGAACTAGCGGGAGGAGATACGCAGTATTTT.

The V gene is TRBV29-1, the J gene TRBJ2-5; the match to TRBD2 covers 9 bases. Per germline, CDR1 SQVTM and CDR2 ANQGSEA. The CDR3 spans 14 residues. With 6 bases clipped from V and 5 bases from J, the junction kept 10 bases outside the gene matches. The CDR3 DNA sequence: TGCAGCGTGGCCGTAGCGGGAGCGGGTGAGACCCAGTACTTC. It translates to CSVAVAGAGETQYF.

J is TRBJ1-1 and V is TRBV18; D may be TRBD1 (5 bases). V gave up 6 bases and J gave up 12 bases, with 17 bases separating them. CDR1 and CDR2 (germline): KGHSH, LQKENI. This CDR3 is 12 amino acids long. The CDR3 sequence: CASSPGGRVPFF. As DNA, the CDR3 is TGTGCCAGCTCTCCTGGGGGGAGGGTGCCTTTCTTT.

For this clone: Germline is not matched at one junction end, which may reflect a read error. CDR3 region: CASSFTQGGYNAQFF. The CDR3 DNA follows: TGTGCCAGCAGTTTCACTCAGGGGGGATACAATGCGCAGTTCTTC. The rearrangement links TRBV28 to TRBJ2-1, with D possibly being TRBD1 (7 bases). Looked up from germline, CDR1 is MDHEN and CDR2 is SYDVKM. This CDR3 region has 15 residues. Drawing the rest from reference TRBV28 and TRBJ2-1, the complete variable domain is DVKVTQSSRYLVKRTGEKVFLECVQDMDHENMFWYRQDPGLGLRLIYFSYDVKMKEKGDIPEGYSVSREKKERFSLILESASTNQTSMYLCASSFTQGGYNAQFFGPGTRLTVL.

The sample holds one count of this clone. The V call is TRBV19, the J call TRBJ1-4; 7 positions agree with TRBD1. Losses at the gene ends were 4 bases for V and 13 bases for J; bases not matched to a gene: 6. The CDR3 covers 12 residues. Germline CDR1 reads LNHDA; CDR2 reads SQIVND (reference sequence). CDR3 bases: TGTGCCAGTAGTACGAGACAGGGAGGACTGTTTTTT. The encoded protein is CASSTRQGGLFF.

The sample holds a few counts of this clone. The V call is TRBV7-8, the J call TRBJ2-7; possible D gene TRBD2, 6 bases. Germline V gene lookup returns CDR1 SGHVS and CDR2 FQNEAQ. Trimming stripped 8 bases from V and 5 bases from J, with 25 bases between. The CDR3 runs to 16 residues. CDR3 sequence reads: CASAGVAVFLVHEQYF. As DNA, the CDR3 is TGTGCCAGCGCTGGGGTAGCGGTTTTCCTAGTACACGAGCAGTACTTC.

This chain uses TRBV6-6 with TRBJ1-5, with D unclear. The CDR3 length is 13 residues. Trimming removed 7 bases at V and 5 bases at J, with 12 bases between. Germline values: CDR1 MNHNY, CDR2 SVGAGI (reference sequence). The CDR3 DNA follows: TGTGCCAGCAAGATTGGCAGATATCAGCCCCAGCATTTT. Its translation is CASKIGRYQPQHF.

V and J are TRBV5-1 and TRBJ2-6; D remains unclear. Trimming removed 2 bases at V and 0 bases at J, with 6 bases between. Germline loops: CDR1 SGHRS, CDR2 YFSETQ. The CDR3 consists of 15 residues. The CDR3 coding sequence is TGCGCCAGCAGCTTTTCCTACTCTGGGGCCAACGTCCTGACTTTC. Translated, it gives CASSFSYSGANVLTF. Using reference TRBV5-1 and TRBJ2-6 for the parts outside the CDR3, the full variable domain is KAGVTQTPRYLIKTRGQQVTLSCSPISGHRSVSWYQQTPGQGLQFLFEYFSETQRNKGNFPGRFSGRQFSNSRSEMNVSTLELGDSALYLCASSFSYSGANVLTFGAGSRLTVL.

This clone appeared a few times. The chain joins TRBV28 to TRBJ2-7; D is unresolved. V gave up 7 bases and J gave up 4 bases, with 11 bases separating them. The CDR3 totals 12 residues. CDR1 MDHEN and CDR2 SYDVKM come from the germline V gene. For the CDR3, the DNA is TGTGCCAGCACATCCACTGGTTACGAGCAGTACTTC. Protein sequence: CASTSTGYEQYF.